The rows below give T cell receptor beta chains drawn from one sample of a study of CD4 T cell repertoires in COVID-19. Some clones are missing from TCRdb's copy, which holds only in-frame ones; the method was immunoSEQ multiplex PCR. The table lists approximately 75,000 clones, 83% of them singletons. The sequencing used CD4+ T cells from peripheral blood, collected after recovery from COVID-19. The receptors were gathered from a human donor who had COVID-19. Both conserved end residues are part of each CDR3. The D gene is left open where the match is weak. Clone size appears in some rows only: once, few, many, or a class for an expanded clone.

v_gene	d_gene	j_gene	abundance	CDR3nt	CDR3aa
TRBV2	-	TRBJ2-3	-	TGTGCCAGCAGCCCCGGGCAGTCAGATACGCAGTATTTT	CASSPGQSDTQYF
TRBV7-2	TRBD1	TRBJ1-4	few	TGTGCCAGCAGCTTAGCGGGACAGGCCACTGAAAAACTGTTTTTT	CASSLAGQATEKLFF
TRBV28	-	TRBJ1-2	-	TGTGCCAGCAGTCTCCCCCCCAATGGCTACACCTTC	CASSLPPNGYTF
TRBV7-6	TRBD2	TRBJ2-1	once	TGTGCCAGCAGCCCACTTAGCGGGGGGCCCTACAATGAGCAGTTCTTC	CASSPLSGGPYNEQFF
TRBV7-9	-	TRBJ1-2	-	TGTGCCAGCCGGCGGCCCAGGAACTATGGCTACACCTTC	CASRRPRNYGYTF
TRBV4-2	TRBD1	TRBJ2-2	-	TGTGCCAGCAGCCAACCCGACAGGGATGGGGACACCGGGGAGCTGTTTTTT	CASSQPDRDGDTGELFF
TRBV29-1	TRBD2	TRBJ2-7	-	TGCAGCGTTGCACCGACTAGCGGGAGCCCCCACGAGCAGTACTTC	CSVAPTSGSPHEQYF
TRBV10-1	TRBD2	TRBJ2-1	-	TGCGCCAGCAGCCCAAGACTAGCGGGAGTACATTACAATGAGCAGTTCTTC	CASSPRLAGVHYNEQFF
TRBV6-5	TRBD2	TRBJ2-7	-	TGTGCCAGCAGTTTATCCGGGACTAGCCGTTACGAGCAGTACTTC	CASSLSGTSRYEQYF
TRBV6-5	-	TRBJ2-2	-	TGTGCCAGCAGTTACTCGCCAACAGTCACCGGGGAGCTGTTTTTT	CASSYSPTVTGELFF
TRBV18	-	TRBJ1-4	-	TGTGCCAGCTCCCCCGACAGAAATGAAATACTGTTTTTT	CASSPDRNEILFF
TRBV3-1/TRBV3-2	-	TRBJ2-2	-	TGTGCCAGCAGTCATCATACCGGGACATCAACCGGGGAGCTGTTTTTT	CASSHHTGTSTGELFF
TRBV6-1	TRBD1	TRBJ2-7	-	TGTGCCAGCAGTGAAGCCGGGACAGGGGCCTTGTGGCAGTACTTC	CASSEAGTGALWQYF
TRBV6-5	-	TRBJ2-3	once	TGTGCCAGCAGTTCCGGACATCAACTAAGCACAGATACGCAGTATTTT	CASSSGHQLSTDTQYF
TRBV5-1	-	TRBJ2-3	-	TGCGCCAGCAGCGCGTCGGGGGGCACAGATACGCAGTATTTT	CASSASGGTDTQYF
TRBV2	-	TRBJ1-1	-	TGTGCCACCTCCGAGTTGACTCAAGCTTTCTTT	CATSELTQAFF
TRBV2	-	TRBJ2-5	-	TGTGCCAGCAGTGAACGGAGGGCCGGGGAGACCCAGTACTTC	CASSERRAGETQYF
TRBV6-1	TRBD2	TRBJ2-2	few	TGTGCCAGCAGTGAATTAGCGGGGGGGACCGGGGAGCTGTTTTTT	CASSELAGGTGELFF
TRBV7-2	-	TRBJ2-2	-	TGTGCCAGCAGCTTTGCCGGGGCCGGGTCGGGGGAGCTGTTTTTT	CASSFAGAGSGELFF
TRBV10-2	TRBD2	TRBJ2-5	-	TGCGCCAGTAGACTAGCGGGAGAGGGGGAGACCCAGTACTTC	CASRLAGEGETQYF
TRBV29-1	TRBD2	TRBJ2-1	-	TGCAGCGTTCAGGGACTAGCGGGAGGGAATACGAATGAGCAGTTCTTC	CSVQGLAGGNTNEQFF
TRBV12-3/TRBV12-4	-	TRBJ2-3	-	TGTGCCAGCAGTTTAATGGGGCGAGATACGCAGTATTTT	CASSLMGRDTQYF
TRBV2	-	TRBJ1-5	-	TGTGCCAGCAGTGAAGCGCGGGGGGCGGGACAGCCCCAGCATTTT	CASSEARGAGQPQHF
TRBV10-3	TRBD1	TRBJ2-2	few	TGTGCCACGCGGGACAGGGGGGACACCGGGGAGCTGTTTTTT	CATRDRGDTGELFF
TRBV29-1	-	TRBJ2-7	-	TGCAGCGGTGGGGAAGGGGGGACCTACGAGCAGTACTTC	CSGGEGGTYEQYF
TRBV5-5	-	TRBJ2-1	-	TGTGCCAGCAGCGAAACAGCGGACCCTGGGTACAATGAGCAGTTCTTC	CASSETADPGYNEQFF
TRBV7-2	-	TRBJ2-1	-	TGTGCCAGCAGCTTAGAGCGCGGTCCGTACAATGAGCAGTTCTTC	CASSLERGPYNEQFF
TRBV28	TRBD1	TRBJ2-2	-	TGTGCCAGCAGTTTGGACAGGGTAACCGGGGAGCTGTTTTTT	CASSLDRVTGELFF
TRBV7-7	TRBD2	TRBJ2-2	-	TGTGCCAGCAGCTTAGTTAGCGGGAGAGGCACCGGGGAGCTGTTTTTT	CASSLVSGRGTGELFF
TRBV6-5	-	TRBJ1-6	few	TGTGCCAGCAGTCGACAGCAAACTAATTCACCCCTCCACTTT	CASSRQQTNSPLHF
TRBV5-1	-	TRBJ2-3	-	TGCGCCAGCAGCACAACGGGACACCCCACAGATACGCAGTATTTT	CASSTTGHPTDTQYF